The next 11 T cell receptor beta chains were all read from a single sample in a study of cytomegalovirus exposure and HLA in healthy donors. Vbeta (60) and Jbeta (13) primers were used in the PCR. Assay: immunoSEQ multiplex PCR; the TCRdb copy retains only in-frame clones and omits some. The sample has under 150,000 clones, 81% seen once. The sample taken for sequencing was PBMCs. The receptors originated from a man younger than 30 in good health and CMV-seronegative.

The gene calls are TRBV21-1 and TRBJ2-2; TRBD1 was called by the table and not checked on the DNA. TRBV21-1 is designated a pseudogene. There are 15 residues in the CDR3. The CDR3 DNA sequence: TGTGCCAACCGCACCGGTAGGGGGCGCACCGGGGAGCTGTTTTTT. Translation: CANRTGRGRTGELFF.

The chain is built from TRBV28 and TRBJ1-4; weak D call: TRBD1 (5 bases). The CDR3 contains 15 residues. With 7 bases removed from V and 4 bases from J, the gap between germline ends came to 16 bases. Germline V gene sequence: CDR1 MDHEN, CDR2 SYDVKM. CDR3 nucleotide sequence: TGTGCCAGCAATCCGTGGGGCAGACGTAATGAAAAACTGTTTTTT. Translated, it gives CASNPWGRRNEKLFF.

V is TRBV2 and J is TRBJ2-3; 7 bases are shared with TRBD2. Germline CDR1 SNHLY, CDR2 FYNNEI. V lost 1 base, J lost 5 bases, and 9 bases stayed unmatched. The CDR3 loop spans 16 amino acids. The CDR3 region has the DNA TGTGCCAGCAGTGAAGAACACTGGGGAGGGGAAGATACGCAGTATTTT. The encoded protein is CASSEEHWGGEDTQYF. The full variable domain, with the rest looked up from reference TRBV2 and TRBJ2-3, is EPEVTQTPSHQVTQMGQEVILRCVPISNHLYFYWYRQILGQKVEFLVSFYNNEISEKSEIFDDQFSVERPDGSNFTLKIRSTKLEDSAMYFCASSEEHWGGEDTQYFGPGTRLTVL.

The gene calls are TRBV7-6 and TRBJ1-1, with TRBD1 identical over 12 bases. The CDR3 extends over 13 amino acids. The junction had 0 bases not matched to a gene; V was cut back by 1 base and J by 9 bases. Germline CDR1 and CDR2: SGHVS and FNYEAQ. Here the CDR3 reads CASSLGDRGQAFF. DNA for the CDR3: TGTGCCAGCAGCTTAGGGGACAGGGGGCAAGCTTTCTTT.

The rearrangement links TRBV7-3 to TRBJ1-1; TRBD1 agrees at 8 bases. There are 15 residues in the CDR3. J was trimmed by 6 bases and V by 6 bases; bases with no gene match: 12. Germline V gene lookup returns CDR1 SGHTA and CDR2 FQGTGA. In nucleotides, the CDR3 is TGTGCCAGCAGGCAGAAACGTGACAGGGGAGCTGAAGCTTTCTTT. As protein: CASRQKRDRGAEAFF. The whole variable domain, remainder taken from reference TRBV7-3 and TRBJ1-1, is GAGVSQTPSNKVTEKGKYVELRCDPISGHTALYWYRQSLGQGPEFLIYFQGTGAADDSGLPNDRFFAVRPEGSVSTLKIQRTERGDSAVYLCASRQKRDRGAEAFFGQGTRLTVV.

The V call is TRBV7-2, the J call TRBJ2-1; D uncertain. Looked up from germline, CDR1 is SGHTA and CDR2 is FQGNSA. The ends were cut back, 2 bases at V and 8 bases at J, with 4 bases in the middle. The CDR3 extends over 11 amino acids. CDR3 region: CASSLLDEQFF. In DNA form, the CDR3 reads TGTGCCAGCAGCTTACTCGATGAGCAGTTCTTC.

The chain joins TRBV28 to TRBJ1-2, with TRBD1 identical over 7 bases. The CDR3 covers 16 residues. V lost 6 bases, J lost 8 bases, and 18 bases stayed unmatched. Germline CDR1 and CDR2: MDHEN and SYDVKM. CDR3: CASRPRQGTGSEGYTF. CDR3 nucleotide sequence: TGTGCCAGCAGACCTCGACAGGGAACGGGGTCGGAGGGCTACACCTTC.

In its sample, this clone was seen once. The chain employs TRBV10-3 and TRBJ1-2, with a tentative D call TRBD1 (6 bases). The V gene's germline CDR1 is ENHRY and CDR2 SYGVKD. This CDR3 spans 18 amino acids. V shed 8 bases and J shed 0 bases, with 25 bases lying between them. CDR3 sequence reads: CAIRTRTDGFRPNYGYTF. In DNA, the CDR3 is TGTGCCATCCGTACTCGGACAGATGGATTCCGCCCTAACTATGGCTACACCTTC.

V usage is TRBV11-2 and J usage is TRBJ1-2; the D is unclear. The CDR3 length is 13 residues. With 2 bases removed from V and 4 bases from J, the gap between germline ends came to 8 bases. CDR1 SGHAT and CDR2 FQNNGV come from the germline V gene. The CDR3: CASSLRVFYGYTF. In DNA, the CDR3 is TGTGCCAGCAGCTTACGGGTCTTCTATGGCTACACCTTC.

This rearrangement joins TRBV19 to TRBJ1-2, with 8 nucleotides matching TRBD1. Germline V gene lookup returns CDR1 LNHDA and CDR2 SQIVND (reference sequence). V gave up 4 bases and J gave up 6 bases; unmatched junction bases: 10. The CDR3 spans 15 residues. In nucleotides, the CDR3 is TGTGCCAGTAGTACCCAGACAGGGGAGGATGATGGCTACACCTTC. Translated, it gives CASSTQTGEDDGYTF. The entire variable domain, with the rest obtained from reference TRBV19 and TRBJ1-2, is as follows: DGGITQSPKYLFRKEGQNVTLSCEQNLNHDAMYWYRQDPGQGLRLIYYSQIVNDFQKGDIAEGYSVSREKKESFPLTVTSAQKNPTAFYLCASSTQTGEDDGYTFGSGTRLTVV.

This clone occurred once. V is TRBV30 and J is TRBJ1-2, with a tentative D call TRBD1 (5 bases). The CDR3 covers 11 residues. From germline, CDR1 is GTSNPN and CDR2 SVGIG (reference sequence). The V end lost 4 bases, the J end lost 7 bases, and 10 bases lay between the germline ends. This CDR3 is CAWTQGGGYTF. The CDR3 nucleotides are TGTGCCTGGACTCAGGGTGGTGGCTACACCTTC.